The rows below give T cell receptor beta chains drawn from one sample of a study of vaccination and CD4 T cells after COVID-19. Their recognized antigens are unknown. MiXCR, applied by TCRdb to the PCR reads, yields one record per CDR3 protein. This table holds tens of thousands of distinct CDR3 sequences, less than 35% found once. The specimen comprised CD4+ T cells from blood, cultured in vitro, sampled about 7 months after SARS-CoV-2 vaccination. The receptors were sampled from a human donor who had recovered from COVID-19. Both conserved end residues are part of each CDR3. Each record gives: J gene, D gene, clone size, V gene, CDR3 DNA, CDR3 protein. A D gene is named only where the DNA matches it firmly. Size is omitted from some rows. Given values are once, few, many or a class for expanded clones.

TRBJ2-5 | - | - | TRBV28 | TGTGCCAGCAGTAATGAAAAGTTTATTGGGACCCAGTACTTC | CASSNEKFIGTQYF
TRBJ1-2 | - | few | TRBV28 | TGTGCCAGCAGACTCCCTGCGGGGAATGGCTACACCTTC | CASRLPAGNGYTF
TRBJ1-5 | - | - | TRBV6-5 | TGTGCCAGCAGTTACGGTAGCAATCAGCCCCAGCATTTT | CASSYGSNQPQHF
TRBJ1-1 | - | - | TRBV24-1 | TGTGCCACCCCTTTACTGAACACTGAAGCTTTCTTT | CATPLLNTEAFF
TRBJ2-3 | - | - | TRBV7-9 | TGTGCCAGCAGCTCCGAAAAGTTGCGGGCGACCACAGATACGCAGTATTTT | CASSSEKLRATTDTQYF
TRBJ1-5 | - | medium-sized | TRBV20-1 | TGCAGTGCTAGAGAGGGGAATAGCAATCAGCCCCAGCATTTT | CSAREGNSNQPQHF
TRBJ2-5 | TRBD1 | - | TRBV28 | TGTGCCAGTTGGGACAGGGGGTCGAAGGAGACCCAGTACTTC | CASWDRGSKETQYF
TRBJ1-5 | - | - | TRBV4-3 | TGCGCCAGCAGCCAAGAGGGGAGAGGCGATCAGCCCCAGCATTTT | CASSQEGRGDQPQHF
TRBJ2-1 | - | few | TRBV7-2 | TGTGCCAGCAGCTTAATGGCCCTGGGCAATGAGCAGTTCTTC | CASSLMALGNEQFF
TRBJ1-5 | - | few | TRBV28 | TGTGCCAGCAGTTTAAATCTCAATTCGCGTCCCCAGCATTTT | CASSLNLNSRPQHF
TRBJ2-7 | - | few | TRBV6-1 | TGTGCCAGCATTGGACAGCTCGCCTACGAGCAGTACTTC | CASIGQLAYEQYF
TRBJ2-5 | TRBD2 | - | TRBV6-1 | TGTGCCAGCAGTGGCGCCTGGTGGGGGGGACCCCAAGAGACCCAGTACTTC | CASSGAWWGGPQETQYF
TRBJ1-2 | - | medium-sized | TRBV15 | TGTGCCACCAGCAGAGATTATAGGGTAACTGGCTACACCTTC | CATSRDYRVTGYTF
TRBJ2-3 | TRBD2 | few | TRBV4-1 | TGCGCCAGCAGCCAAGATCAACTAGCGGGAGGCTCGCCGGGGGATACGCAGTATTTT | CASSQDQLAGGSPGDTQYF
TRBJ2-5 | - | - | TRBV5-6 | TGTGCCAGCAGCTTGGCCGACGGGAAGACCCAGTACTTC | CASSLADGKTQYF
TRBJ2-5 | - | - | TRBV5-1 | TGCGCCAGCAGGTACGCGAGCGGCCAAGAGACCCAGTACTTC | CASRYASGQETQYF
TRBJ1-2 | TRBD1 | few | TRBV15 | TGTGCCACCAGCCGCGACAGGGGATCTTTAGGCTACACCTTC | CATSRDRGSLGYTF
TRBJ2-7 | - | few | TRBV28 | TGTGCCAGCACCTCCCTAGCGCGGAGCTCCTACGAGCAGTACTTC | CASTSLARSSYEQYF
TRBJ1-6 | - | medium-sized | TRBV20-1 | TGCAGTGCCAGAGACAGCGCAGATTCACCCCTCCACTTT | CSARDSADSPLHF
TRBJ1-1 | - | few | TRBV20-1 | TGCAGTGCTCCTGACAGAGGAGGTACTGAAGCTTTCTTT | CSAPDRGGTEAFF
TRBJ1-1 | TRBD1 | once | TRBV28 | TGTGCCAGCAGTGGGGACAGGCCCCTTGGTTTGGCTGAAGCTTTCTTT | CASSGDRPLGLAEAFF
TRBJ2-5 | - | few | TRBV20-1 | TGCAGTGCCTCGAAATCTGAGACCCAGTACTTC | CSASKSETQYF
TRBJ2-1 | TRBD2 | - | TRBV27 | TGTGCCAGCAGTGCTTTGGGACTAGCGGGAGGTAGCTCCTACAATGAGCAGTTCTTC | CASSALGLAGGSSYNEQFF
TRBJ1-1 | - | - | TRBV7-9 | TGTGCCAGCACCGAACAGGGACTGAACACTGAAGCTTTCTTT | CASTEQGLNTEAFF
TRBJ2-3 | TRBD2 | - | TRBV6-2/TRBV6-3 | TGTGCCAGCAGCGACCCCCCGGGGGGAGGACAAGATACGCAGTATTTT | CASSDPPGGGQDTQYF
TRBJ2-3 | - | - | TRBV4-2 | TGTGCCAGCAGCATGGGTTCGAGGGGAGACACGCAGTATTTT | CASSMGSRGDTQYF
TRBJ2-7 | TRBD2 | - | TRBV7-2 | TGTGCCAGCAGCTTAGGTGGGGGGGTGGGCTCCTACGAGCAGTACTTC | CASSLGGGVGSYEQYF
TRBJ2-7 | - | few | TRBV15 | TGTGCCACCAGCAGAGATGCCAGGGAATCTAACGAGCAGTACTTC | CATSRDARESNEQYF
TRBJ1-1 | - | few | TRBV10-3 | TGTGCCATCAGCTCCGACAGCAACACTGAAGCTTTCTTT | CAISSDSNTEAFF
TRBJ2-5 | - | medium-sized | TRBV7-3 | TGTGCCAGCAGCTTAACGGGATGGGAGACCCAGTACTTC | CASSLTGWETQYF
TRBJ2-3 | TRBD2 | - | TRBV4-3 | TGCGCCAGCAGCCATGGAGCGGGAGGGTCAGATACGCAGTATTTT | CASSHGAGGSDTQYF
TRBJ2-7 | TRBD1 | - | TRBV11-2 | TGTGCCAGCAGCTTAGGAGGTGACAGGGTCTACGAGCAGTACTTC | CASSLGGDRVYEQYF
TRBJ2-1 | - | - | TRBV20-1 | TGCAGTGCCTCGGGCCCGGGAGATGAGCAGTTCTTC | CSASGPGDEQFF
TRBJ1-6 | TRBD1 | - | TRBV5-6 | TGTGCCAGCAAATCTGACAGGGTCTATTCACCCCTCCACTTT | CASKSDRVYSPLHF
TRBJ2-7 | - | - | TRBV10-2 | TGCGCCAGCAGTGACGGAACCTACGAGCAGTACTTC | CASSDGTYEQYF
TRBJ2-7 | TRBD2 | - | TRBV5-1 | TGCGCCAGCACACAACTAGCGGGGCCCGATCACACCTACGAGCAGTACTTC | CASTQLAGPDHTYEQYF
TRBJ2-1 | TRBD1 | - | TRBV7-9 | TGTGCCAGCAGCTTTAGGGGGCCTGAGCAGTTCTTC | CASSFRGPEQFF
TRBJ2-7 | - | few | TRBV6-1 | TGTGCCAGCAGTGTTGAGGGCTCGGGCTCCTACGAGCAGTACTTC | CASSVEGSGSYEQYF
TRBJ2-7 | TRBD1 | - | TRBV28 | TGTGCCAGCAGTTGGGACAGGGGTTCCCACGAGCAGTACTTC | CASSWDRGSHEQYF
TRBJ2-7 | - | - | TRBV7-8 | TGTGCCAGCAGCTTAAGAGGGGAGCGCTACGAGCAGTACTTC | CASSLRGERYEQYF
TRBJ2-7 | - | few | TRBV27 | TGTGCCAGCAGTTCGGCCACAAGCTCCTACGAGCAGTACTTC | CASSSATSSYEQYF
TRBJ2-3 | TRBD2 | large | TRBV7-9 | TGTGCCAGCAGCCGACTAGCGGAGGGGGATACGCAGTATTTT | CASSRLAEGDTQYF
TRBJ1-5 | TRBD1 | few | TRBV28 | TGTGCCAGCAGTTTAGCCGGGACAGGGAGTCAGCCCCAGCATTTT | CASSLAGTGSQPQHF
TRBJ2-5 | - | - | TRBV2 | TGTGCCAGCAGTGTGGGTGGGAGTGCACAAGAGACCCAGTACTTC | CASSVGGSAQETQYF
TRBJ2-1 | - | - | TRBV20-1 | TGCAGTGCTTGGAATCAATTCAATGAGCAGTTCTTC | CSAWNQFNEQFF
TRBJ2-3 | - | once | TRBV20-1 | TGCAGTGCTAGTCCTGCGGGCACAGATACGCAGTATTTT | CSASPAGTDTQYF
TRBJ1-5 | - | few | TRBV20-1 | TGCAGTGCTAGAGATCTGGCAGAGAATCAGCCCCAGCATTTT | CSARDLAENQPQHF